The 23 T cell receptor beta chains below come from one sample, sequenced in a study of T cell responses to AZD1222 COVID-19 vaccine (dated by TCRdb to the early 2020s). The time point label here, explained by the study, means: baseline before first vaccination. The library relied on the immunoSEQ multiplex PCR assay. TCRdb holds this immuneACCESS table with in-frame rearrangements only. Some clones are missing; in checked studies, unresolved V genes explain under half, and the rest has no known cause. The sample includes tens of thousands of clones, with 85% observed a single time. Just over 20% of the sample is in the top ten clones. This specimen was peripheral blood, taken on day 0 of AZD1222 vaccination. Receptors were obtained from an adult in good health.

The chain has TRBV6-5 and TRBJ2-2, with D possibly being TRBD2 (5 bases). With 7 bases removed from V and 6 bases from J, the gap between germline ends came to 18 bases. The CDR3 loop spans 15 amino acids. Germline V gene sequence: CDR1 MNHEY, CDR2 SVGAGI. CDR3 in amino acids: CASTERGRGAGELFF. In nucleotides, the CDR3 is TGTGCCAGCACCGAAAGAGGGAGAGGTGCCGGGGAGCTGTTTTTT.

In DNA form, the CDR3 reads TGTGCCAGCAGTTACAGCCGGAATCAGCCCCAGCATTTT. This gives the protein CASSYSRNQPQHF. The rearrangement joins TRBV6-5 to TRBJ1-5; D remains ambiguous. CDR3 length equals 13 residues. With 2 bases removed from V and 4 bases from J, the gap between germline ends came to 6 bases. CDR1 MNHEY and CDR2 SVGAGI come from the germline V gene.

The chain is built from TRBV12-3 or TRBV12-4 and TRBJ1-1; maybe TRBD1 (6 bases). This CDR3 spans 12 amino acids. Trimming left V 4 bases short and J 11 bases short, with 14 bases between. Here the CDR3 reads CASSSGARDAFF. The CDR3 region has the DNA TGTGCCAGCAGTTCGGGGGCAAGAGATGCTTTCTTT.

This chain connects TRBV6-1 to TRBJ2-5, with 10 bases matching TRBD2. CDR3 size: 15 residues. Germline V gives CDR1 MNHNS, CDR2 SASEGT. V was pared by 1 base and J by 10 bases, with 9 bases of the junction left unmatched. CDR3 bases: TGTGCCAGCAGTGAAGGGGGTCTAGCGGGAGTAGACCAGTACTTC. As protein: CASSEGGLAGVDQYF.

The chain has TRBV3-1 (or the pseudogene TRBV3-2) and TRBJ2-2; tentatively, D is TRBD1 or TRBD2 (5 bases each). V lost 4 bases and J lost 2, with 11 bases in between. The CDR3 is 15 residues long. Germline CDR1 and CDR2: LGHDT and YNNKEL (reference sequence). CDR3 sequence reads: CASSRRDGNTGELFF. The CDR3 DNA reads TGTGCCAGCAGCCGCCGGGACGGTAACACCGGGGAGCTGTTTTTT.

This clone was observed once. The chain uses TRBV3-1 (or the pseudogene TRBV3-2) and TRBJ1-4; D gene ambiguous. The CDR3 totals 17 residues. V lost 1 base and J 4 bases, leaving 16 bases between the germline ends. Germline V CDR1 and CDR2: LGHDT, YNNKEL (reference sequence). This CDR3 reads CASSQGRMGVNNEKLFF. CDR3 bases: TGTGCCAGCAGCCAAGGCCGAATGGGTGTGAATAATGAAAAACTGTTTTTT.

This rearrangement joins TRBV5-1 to TRBJ2-1; 15 bases are a match to TRBD2. Germline V lookup: CDR1 SGHRS, CDR2 YFSETQ. J lost 8 bases, V lost 4 bases, and 7 bases had no gene match. The CDR3 runs to 16 residues. The CDR3 protein is CASSLTGLAGGYEQFF. CDR3 nucleotides: TGCGCCAGCAGCCTTACGGGACTAGCGGGAGGTTATGAGCAGTTCTTC.

This chain joins TRBV5-1 and TRBJ1-2; 7 bases are shared with TRBD1. CDR3 length equals 15 residues. The trim removed 0 bases at V and 1 base at J, leaving 3 bases unmatched. From germline, CDR1 is SGHRS and CDR2 YFSETQ. The chain's CDR3 is CASSLGAGGNYGYTF. In nucleotides, the CDR3 is TGCGCCAGCAGCTTGGGCGCAGGGGGTAACTATGGCTACACCTTC.

The chain couples TRBV6-5 to TRBJ2-1, with D possibly being TRBD2 (5 bases). Germline CDR1 MNHEY, CDR2 SVGAGI. V lost 6 bases and J lost 1, with 13 bases in between. The CDR3 covers 15 residues. The CDR3 protein is CASRGESGSYNEQFF. CDR3 bases: TGTGCCAGCAGGGGCGAGAGCGGATCCTACAATGAGCAGTTCTTC.

This clone showed up just a few times. The chain combines TRBV19 with TRBJ2-7, with 8 bases that match TRBD1. CDR3 length: 13 amino acids. Germline V gene lookup returns CDR1 LNHDA and CDR2 SQIVND (reference sequence). The V gene end was trimmed by 5 bases and the J gene end by 5 bases; junction bases not matched to a gene: 5. The CDR3 loop is CASSLLRGHEQYF. Here the CDR3 DNA reads TGTGCCAGTAGTCTCCTCAGGGGGCACGAGCAGTACTTC.

The chain employs TRBV5-1 and TRBJ1-1, with a possible D match to TRBD1 (6 bases). The V end lost 1 base, the J end lost 2 bases, and 12 bases lay between the germline ends. CDR1 SGHRS and CDR2 YFSETQ come from the germline V gene. The CDR3 is made up of 15 amino acids. The CDR3 loop is CASSLTGLGNTEAFF. In DNA form, the CDR3 reads TGCGCCAGCAGCTTGACAGGGTTGGGTAACACTGAAGCTTTCTTT.

This chain joins TRBV11-3 and TRBJ1-6, with D tentatively TRBD1 (6 bases). Per the germline V gene, CDR1 is SGHNT and CDR2 is YENEEA. The CDR3 extends over 14 amino acids. V lost 7 bases and J 5 bases, leaving 12 bases between the germline ends. CDR3 in DNA: TGTGCCAGCAAGACCACAGGGAATAATTCACCCCTCCACTTT. This encodes CASKTTGNNSPLHF. Looking up the rest from reference TRBV11-3 and TRBJ1-6 gives the full variable domain: EAGVVQSPRYKIIEKKQPVAFWCNPISGHNTLYWYLQNLGQGPELLIRYENEEAVDDSQLPKDRFSAERLKGVDSTLKIQPAELGDSAVYLCASKTTGNNSPLHFGNGTRLTVT.

The chain recombines TRBV5-1 with TRBJ2-5; D ambiguous. Deletions cut 1 base from V and 5 bases from J, with 15 bases between. Germline V gene sequence: CDR1 SGHRS, CDR2 YFSETQ. The CDR3 spans 15 residues. The CDR3 sequence: CASSLSSPQWETQYF. The CDR3 DNA reads TGCGCCAGCAGCTTGTCTTCCCCGCAGTGGGAGACCCAGTACTTC.

The chain carries TRBV6-5 and TRBJ2-2; possibly TRBD1 for D (6 bases). Trimming shortened V by 2 bases and J by 2 bases, and 12 bases separated the two germline ends. The CDR3 runs 16 residues. From germline, CDR1 is MNHEY and CDR2 SVGAGI. In DNA, the CDR3 is TGTGCCAGCAGTTACGTGAGGGACACTAACACCGGGGAGCTGTTTTTT. It is translated as CASSYVRDTNTGELFF.

The chain links TRBV30 to TRBJ1-1; the D gene is possibly TRBD1 (5 bases). V shed 1 base and J shed 1 base, with 7 bases lying between them. Germline V gene sequence: CDR1 GTSNPN, CDR2 SVGIG (reference sequence). The CDR3 is 13 amino acids. CDR3 sequence: CAWSGDANTEAFF. The DNA for the CDR3 is TGTGCCTGGAGTGGGGACGCGAACACTGAAGCTTTCTTT. Complete variable domain (other parts from reference TRBV30 and TRBJ1-1): SQTIHQWPATLVQPVGSPLSLECTVEGTSNPNLYWYRQAAGRGLQLLFYSVGIGQISSEVPQNLSASRPQDRQFILSSKKLLLSDSGFYLCAWSGDANTEAFFGQGTRLTVV.

This clone was seen a handful of times. This chain uses TRBV18 with TRBJ1-1, with D unresolved. Germline CDR1 is KGHSH and CDR2 is LQKENI. V was trimmed by 2 bases and J by 5 bases, leaving 15 bases between them. The CDR3 is made up of 15 amino acids. The CDR3 region has the DNA TGTGCCAGCTCACCAATGGCAGATACTACTACTGAAGCTTTCTTT. Translated: CASSPMADTTTEAFF.

The gene calls are TRBV6-6 and TRBJ2-3, with 7 bases aligning to TRBD2. V was pared by 6 bases and J by 2 bases, with 11 bases of the junction left unmatched. The CDR3 spans 16 residues. CDR1 is MNHNY, CDR2 SVGAGI, per germline (reference sequence). The CDR3 spells CASSRSGTVHTDTQYF. The CDR3, as DNA: TGTGCCAGCAGCCGCAGCGGGACGGTTCACACAGATACGCAGTATTTT.

The CDR3 DNA sequence: TGTGCCAGCAGCCGGGGACAGCCTAGTTGGGCAGATACGCAGTATTTT. It translates to CASSRGQPSWADTQYF. The chain uses TRBV27 and TRBJ2-3; 7 bases map to TRBD1. Germline V gene data show CDR1 as MNHEY and CDR2 as SMNVEV (reference sequence). J was trimmed by 4 bases and V by 6 bases; bases with no gene match: 13. The CDR3 contains 16 residues.

V usage is TRBV29-1 and J usage is TRBJ2-5, with D possibly TRBD2 on 6 matching bases. V dropped 4 bases and J dropped 3 bases, with 6 bases sitting between them. The CDR3 is 11 residues long. Looked up from germline, CDR1 is SQVTM and CDR2 is ANQGSEA. The CDR3 sequence is CSVGGEETQYF. The CDR3 DNA reads as TGCAGCGTTGGGGGGGAAGAGACCCAGTACTTC. Variable domain in full (rest from reference TRBV29-1 and TRBJ2-5): SAVISQKPSRDICQRGTSLTIQCQVDSQVTMMFWYRQQPGQSLTLIATANQGSEATYESGFVIDKFPISRPNLTFSTLTVSNMSPEDSSIYLCSVGGEETQYFGPGTRLLVL.

The chain uses TRBV6-5 and TRBJ2-7; 8 bases agree with TRBD2. Germline CDR1 reads MNHEY; CDR2 reads SVGAGI. CDR3 length: 13 residues. V was clipped by 7 bases and J by 4 bases; unmatched bases: 6. The DNA for the CDR3 is TGTGCCAGCACAGGCGGGGGGAAGTACGAGCAGTACTTC. The encoded protein is CASTGGGKYEQYF.

This clone was seen many times. CDR3 amino acids: CASSDVGSYEQYF. The CDR3 coding sequence is TGTGCCAGCAGTGACGTCGGCTCCTACGAGCAGTACTTC. This sequence joins TRBV2 and TRBJ2-7; D not certain. V lost 3 bases, J lost 0 bases, and 6 bases lay in between. The germline gives CDR1 SNHLY, CDR2 FYNNEI. This CDR3 has 13 amino acids.

The V and J genes are TRBV11-2 and TRBJ1-1; 10 nucleotides agree with TRBD1. This CDR3 comprises 13 residues. Trimming at V came to 5 bases and at J to 11 bases, leaving 8 bases not matched to a gene. The germline V gene has CDR1 SGHAT and CDR2 FQNNGV. The chain's CDR3 is CASSPRDRGSAFF. The CDR3 nucleotides read TGTGCCAGCAGCCCCAGGGACAGGGGTTCGGCTTTCTTT.

The rearrangement uses TRBV25-1 and TRBJ1-2, with no clear D. The length of the CDR3 is 12 residues. Germline V lookup: CDR1 MGHDK, CDR2 SYGVNS. V lost 6 bases, J lost 4 bases, and 9 bases lay in between. CDR3 amino acids: CASSKGLYGYTF. CDR3 coding DNA: TGTGCCAGCAGCAAAGGTCTCTATGGCTACACCTTC.